The source of this TCR beta chain is a study of control samples from healthy donors and cancer patients. Germline V lookup: CDR1 KGHDR, CDR2 SFDVKD. This CDR3 has 18 residues. Trimming at V came to 5 bases and at J to 5 bases, leaving 18 bases not matched to a gene. Repertoires were generated with immunoSEQ multiplex PCR, while TCRdb's copy carries only in-frame clones and drops some. Of some 150,000 clones in the sample, around 96% were seen once. This receptor was obtained from a woman in her thirties in good health. The chain uses TRBV24-1 and TRBJ2-5; 8 bases line up with TRBD2. The sequencing sample was made of blood. CDR3 region: CATSVSTGGPQRGETQYF. The CDR3 nucleotides read TGTGCCACCAGTGTTAGCACGGGGGGGCCCCAAAGAGGGGAGACCCAGTACTTC.